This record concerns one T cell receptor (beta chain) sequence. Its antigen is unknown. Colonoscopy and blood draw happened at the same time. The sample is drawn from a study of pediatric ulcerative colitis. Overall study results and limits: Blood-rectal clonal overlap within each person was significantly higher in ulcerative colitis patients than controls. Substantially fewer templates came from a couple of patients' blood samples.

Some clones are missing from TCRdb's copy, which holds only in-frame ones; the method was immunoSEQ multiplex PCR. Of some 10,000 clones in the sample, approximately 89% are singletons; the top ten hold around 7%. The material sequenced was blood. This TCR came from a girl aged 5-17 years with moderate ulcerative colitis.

The CDR3 DNA reads as TGTGCCACCAGCAGAGATTTCGGGGCCACAGATACGCAGTATTTT. This translates into CATSRDFGATDTQYF. The chain combines TRBV15 with TRBJ2-3; the D gene could be TRBD1 or TRBD2 (5 bases each). Germline V lookup: CDR1 LNHNV, CDR2 YYDKDF (reference sequence). The CDR3 has 15 amino acids. Trimming stripped 0 bases from V and 2 bases from J, with 9 bases between.